A selection of T cell receptor beta chains follows, all from one sample in a study of T cells in Graves' hyperthyroidism and ophthalmopathy. TCRdb processed the multiplex PCR reads anew with MiXCR; each CDR3 protein has one entry. The sample carries roughly 570,000 distinct CDR3 sequences, around 14% recorded once. The sample comprised blood. The source of these receptors is a woman under 40 with Graves' hyperthyroidism. CDR3s include the opening cysteine and the closing phenylalanine or tryptophan.

>TRBV14|TRBJ2-1
CASSQEAGPYNEQFF
>TRBV10-3|TRBJ1-2
CAISESEQIYGYTF
>TRBV12-3/TRBV12-4|TRBJ2-1
CASSFSRSNEQFF
>TRBV28|TRBJ2-7
CASSPGVAYEQYF
>TRBV4-2|TRBJ2-1
CASSQVLAGLNEQFF
>TRBV27|TRBJ2-5
CASSTSGTGQTQYF
>TRBV20-1|TRBJ2-2
CSATDRRRNTGELFF
>TRBV10-3|TRBJ2-3
CAIRTGPRDTDTQYF
>TRBV7-9|TRBJ2-1
CASSLESGLAGGSAYEQFF
>TRBV4-1|TRBJ1-1
CASSQARQTEAFF
>TRBV3-1|TRBJ2-2
CASSSDGIAGGVAGELFF
>TRBV6-1|TRBJ2-7
CASSETLAPYEQYF
>TRBV12-5|TRBJ2-5
CASGPGLAESQETQYF
>TRBV11-1|TRBJ2-3
CASSLEGGPPSDTQYF
>TRBV19|TRBJ1-2
CASSINPSNYGYTF
>TRBV6-1|TRBJ1-2
CASSHRNYGYTF
>TRBV11-2|TRBJ2-3
CASSPYGTVDWALRDTDTQYF
>TRBV6-1|TRBJ2-2
CASRTAVGLDGTGELFF
>TRBV4-3|TRBJ2-5
CASSLTSGRTETQYF
>TRBV12-5|TRBJ2-1
CASGLSPGGAYNEQFF
>TRBV6-1|TRBJ2-3
CASRLSSSTDTQYF
>TRBV6-2/TRBV6-3|TRBJ1-1
CASTSFTRPGSTEAFF
>TRBV19|TRBJ1-5
CASSIKGANQPQHF
>TRBV6-1|TRBJ2-3
CASSEAWGDREDTQYF
>TRBV27|TRBJ1-4
CASSRRGGEKLFF
>TRBV7-2|TRBJ2-5
CASSSSDRGKTQYF
>TRBV15|TRBJ1-2
CATSRVQGVGYTF
>TRBV12-3/TRBV12-4|TRBJ1-1
CASSRDEGTEAFF
>TRBV2|TRBJ2-3
CASEGADTQYF
>TRBV27|TRBJ2-7
CASKLGGIAAYEQYF
>TRBV5-1|TRBJ2-3
CASSLYMTSTDTQYF
>TRBV9|TRBJ1-2
CASSVDMDPRPDDGYTF
>TRBV30|TRBJ2-3
CAWSRRSDTQYF
>TRBV12-3/TRBV12-4|TRBJ1-4
CASSFQSRYEKLFF
>TRBV19|TRBJ2-7
CASSIAVGPPNYEQYF
>TRBV3-1|TRBJ2-7
CASSQGQYEQYF
>TRBV6-2/TRBV6-3|TRBJ2-7
CASSYSITLAGSYEQYF
>TRBV20-1|TRBJ1-1
CSDNTDRGVGEAFF
>TRBV6-2/TRBV6-3|TRBJ2-7
CASSYLLAPNYEQYF
>TRBV15|TRBJ2-1
CATLPGLAGKYNEQFF
>TRBV7-2|TRBJ2-1
CASSSGRDPYNEQFF
>TRBV29-1|TRBJ2-1
CSVGTSRNINEQFF
>TRBV2|TRBJ2-2
CASSSRQIPTGELFF
>TRBV9|TRBJ2-7
CASSVGGENEQYF
>TRBV11-3|TRBJ2-7
CASSLDPGREQYF
>TRBV20-1|TRBJ2-3
CSARAPRRGGPTDTQYF
>TRBV28|TRBJ2-3
CASSSIALAGVHTQYF
>TRBV27|TRBJ1-1
CASSTGGQLQEAFF
>TRBV19|TRBJ2-1
CASITLRTPSCNEQFF
>TRBV20-1|TRBJ1-4
CSASAGRKLFF
>TRBV28|TRBJ1-1
CASSPRDLREAFF
>TRBV20-1|TRBJ2-6
CSARTPVRSGANVLTF
>TRBV6-1|TRBJ2-7
CASSLRGSNYEQYF
>TRBV5-4|TRBJ2-7
CASSLGRRTGSEQYF
>TRBV27|TRBJ1-5
CASSPRTGVGNQPQHF
>TRBV2|TRBJ2-3
CATGQITDTQYF
>TRBV29-1|TRBJ2-7
CSVGLGGLAGSEQYF
>TRBV5-1|TRBJ2-1
CASSFGTGRGNEQFF
>TRBV6-2/TRBV6-3|TRBJ2-7
CASSYYSHEQYF
>TRBV6-1|TRBJ2-5
CASGCYSGTETQYF